The clone carrying this T cell receptor (beta chain) has ten or more counts. Its matching antigen is unknown. Different DNA sequences within this sample yield the same CDR3. Treatment meaning: randomized to nivolumab then ipilimumab (arm A) or the reverse (arm B). Patients had received no earlier DNA-damaging chemotherapy. V was trimmed by 3 bases and J by 0 bases, leaving 7 bases between them. CDR1 SGHNT and CDR2 YENEEA come from the germline V gene. This CDR3 comprises 14 residues. Libraries were prepared by immunoSEQ multiplex PCR; TCRdb keeps only in-frame clonotypes and omits some of them. Among approximately 12,000 clones, less than 35% were seen once, and the ten largest hold 15% to 20%. The data originate from a study of sequential checkpoint blockade in melanoma. Notes on the study in general: Mutational load did not correlate with tumor T-cell fraction or clonality.

The gene calls are TRBV11-3 and TRBJ2-3; D ambiguous. The material sequenced was tumor tissue (inferred from file names), taken from a patient given nivolumab and ipilimumab in sequence. The TCR comes from a human donor with melanoma. CDR3 amino acids: CASSLGASTDTQYF. CDR3 DNA: TGTGCCAGCAGCTTGGGKGCTAGCACAGATACGCAGTATTTT.